Listed below are T cell receptor beta chains from one sample, sequenced in a study of blood T cell repertoires in COVID-19. Profiled with immunoSEQ multiplex PCR; TCRdb holds only in-frame clones, not every one. The repertoire includes about 200,000 clones, roughly 79% of them detected once, and 6.5% to 7% sits in the top ten. Sequences were obtained from peripheral blood. The receptors shown here come from a human donor with acute or convalescent COVID-19. The donor label of this sample is uncertain. Each CDR3 is given with its conserved first and last residue. The D gene is left open where the match is weak. Rows give clone size only sometimes, using once, few, many, or a class for an expanded clone.

DNA: TGTGCCAGCTCACCACCGGGGCTAGCGGGAGGAGGGTACAATGAGCAGTTCTTC
CDR3: CASSPPGLAGGGYNEQFF
J: TRBJ2-1
D: TRBD2
V: TRBV18
size: .
length: 18

DNA: TGTGCCAGCAGCCCCCGGGACAGGGGCCGAAACACTGAAGCTTTCTTT
CDR3: CASSPRDRGRNTEAFF
J: TRBJ1-1
D: TRBD1
V: TRBV3-1/TRBV3-2
size: .
length: 16

DNA: TGTGCCAGTAGTATCCGGGGTGGAGGACTCTCTGGAAACACCATATATTTT
CDR3: CASSIRGGGLSGNTIYF
J: TRBJ1-3
D: .
V: TRBV19
size: .
length: 17

DNA: TGTGCCAGCAGTTTCAACAGGGGGCTCGAGCAGTACTTC
CDR3: CASSFNRGLEQYF
J: TRBJ2-7
D: TRBD1
V: TRBV6-6
size: few
length: 13

DNA: .
CDR3: CASGTGGILAQHF
J: TRBJ1-5
D: .
V: TRBV28
size: .
length: 13

DNA: TGCAGCGTTGAACAGGGACAGGCTAAGCAGTACTTC
CDR3: CSVEQGQAKQYF
J: TRBJ2-7
D: TRBD1
V: TRBV29-1
size: .
length: 12

DNA: TGCGCCAGCAGCATCCTTCCCGGGACTAGAGAGACCCAGTACTTC
CDR3: CASSILPGTRETQYF
J: TRBJ2-5
D: TRBD2
V: TRBV5-1
size: few
length: 15

DNA: TGTGCCAGCAGTGAAAGTCCGCGGGGGGGCAATCAGCCCCAGCATTTT
CDR3: CASSESPRGGNQPQHF
J: TRBJ1-5
D: .
V: TRBV6-1
size: .
length: 16

DNA: TGCAGTGCTAGGACGTCGGGGCCCCAGCATTTT
CDR3: CSARTSGPQHF
J: TRBJ1-5
D: .
V: TRBV20-1
size: .
length: 11

DNA: TGTGCCAGCAGCCCGTCTAGAGCTGGCACAGATACGCAGTATTTT
CDR3: CASSPSRAGTDTQYF
J: TRBJ2-3
D: .
V: TRBV5-4
size: .
length: 15

DNA: TGTGCCAGCAGCTTAACAGCGGACGGTAGCAATCAGCCCCAGCATTTT
CDR3: CASSLTADGSNQPQHF
J: TRBJ1-5
D: .
V: TRBV11-2
size: .
length: 16

DNA: TGTGCCAGCAGTGAAGGTGGGGGGAGCGGCCAGCCCCAGCATTTT
CDR3: CASSEGGGSGQPQHF
J: TRBJ1-5
D: .
V: TRBV6-1
size: .
length: 15

DNA: TGTGCCAGCAGTTTTGCAGAAAACACTGAAGCTTTCTTT
CDR3: CASSFAENTEAFF
J: TRBJ1-1
D: .
V: TRBV28
size: .
length: 13

DNA: TGTGCCAGCAGCCTAGGGGTGAGTCCCTACAATGAGCAGTTCTTC
CDR3: CASSLGVSPYNEQFF
J: TRBJ2-1
D: .
V: TRBV3-1/TRBV3-2
size: .
length: 15

DNA: TGTGCCAGCAGTCCAACGACAGGGGTGGATTCACCCCTCCACTTT
CDR3: CASSPTTGVDSPLHF
J: TRBJ1-6
D: TRBD1
V: TRBV28
size: .
length: 15

DNA: TGTGCCAGCAGCTTGGCCCTCGGGGGAAGGAGAACTAATGAAAAACTGTTTTTT
CDR3: CASSLALGGRRTNEKLFF
J: TRBJ1-4
D: .
V: TRBV7-9
size: few
length: 18

DNA: TGTGCCAGCAGCTTAGGGACTAGCGGGACCAACAATGAGCAGTTCTTC
CDR3: CASSLGTSGTNNEQFF
J: TRBJ2-1
D: TRBD2
V: TRBV5-4
size: .
length: 16

DNA: TGTGCCAGCAGCCGTCAACAGGGGGCACCTTACGAGCAGTACTTC
CDR3: CASSRQQGAPYEQYF
J: TRBJ2-7
D: TRBD1
V: TRBV28
size: .
length: 15

DNA: TGTGCCAGCAGCTTAGCCAACGGGAGGGGCTACAATGAGCAGTTCTTC
CDR3: CASSLANGRGYNEQFF
J: TRBJ2-1
D: TRBD2
V: TRBV7-2
size: .
length: 16

DNA: TGCAGCGTTTCTGCGGGAGGGTTCGTAGATACGCAGTATTTT
CDR3: CSVSAGGFVDTQYF
J: TRBJ2-3
D: TRBD2
V: TRBV29-1
size: .
length: 14

DNA: TGTGCCAGCAGCCAAGGGGGCGGGAGTAGCGCAGATACGCAGTATTTT
CDR3: CASSQGGGSSADTQYF
J: TRBJ2-3
D: TRBD2
V: TRBV3-1/TRBV3-2
size: .
length: 16

DNA: TGTGCCATCAGTGACTGGAGAAATGAGCAGTTCTTC
CDR3: CAISDWRNEQFF
J: TRBJ2-1
D: .
V: TRBV10-3
size: few
length: 12

DNA: TGTGCCAGCAGGCGCCGGGACAGGGTTGAAAAACTGTTTTTT
CDR3: CASRRRDRVEKLFF
J: TRBJ1-4
D: TRBD1
V: TRBV5-8
size: .
length: 14

DNA: TGTGCCAGCAGCGTAACCGGGACAGGGATCGCCGGGGAGCTGTTTTTT
CDR3: CASSVTGTGIAGELFF
J: TRBJ2-2
D: TRBD1
V: TRBV7-7
size: .
length: 16

DNA: TGCGCCAGCAGCCAAGGCGGCAATCAGCCCCAGCATTTT
CDR3: CASSQGGNQPQHF
J: TRBJ1-5
D: .
V: TRBV4-3
size: .
length: 13

DNA: TGTGCCAGCAGCGACTCGGGGCTAGCGCGGACAGATACGCAGTATTTT
CDR3: CASSDSGLARTDTQYF
J: TRBJ2-3
D: .
V: TRBV7-3
size: .
length: 16

DNA: TGTGCCTGGAGTAGCGCGAACGGGGAGCTGTTTTTT
CDR3: CAWSSANGELFF
J: TRBJ2-2
D: .
V: TRBV30
size: .
length: 12